Below are 24 T cell receptor beta chains sequenced from a single sample in a study of blood T cell repertoires in COVID-19. The assay was immunoSEQ multiplex PCR, and TCRdb's table has in-frame clones only and misses some. The sample yields fewer than 60,000 clones, just under 80% seen once. Sequencing was performed on peripheral blood. The receptors were sampled from a human donor in a cohort sampled during active COVID-19.

The CDR3 reads CATGTRSYNEQFF. The DNA of the CDR3 is TGTGCCACCGGGACTAGATCCTACAATGAGCAGTTCTTC. The chain combines TRBV10-3 with TRBJ2-1, with 8 bases lining up with TRBD2. The CDR3 length is 13 residues. CDR1 and CDR2 (germline): ENHRY, SYGVKD. Trimming cost V 10 bases and J 1 base; bases outside gene matches: 3.

The chain has TRBV5-4 and TRBJ2-2, with TRBD1 matching over 9 bases. V lost 4 bases to trimming and J lost 0 bases; unmatched junction nucleotides: 7. The germline V gene has CDR1 SGHNT and CDR2 YYREEE (reference sequence). The CDR3 runs 17 residues. This chain's CDR3 is CASSRPGQGSNTGELFF. The DNA of the CDR3 is TGTGCCAGCAGCAGACCGGGACAGGGATCGAACACCGGGGAGCTGTTTTTT.

This clone was observed a few times. The chain couples TRBV28 to TRBJ2-2; 7 nucleotides align to TRBD2. The CDR3 consists of 14 residues. The V segment lost 7 bases and the J segment 4 bases; nucleotides outside the gene matches: 6. Looked up from germline, CDR1 is MDHEN and CDR2 is SYDVKM. The CDR3 region is CASTKGGPTGELFF. CDR3 in DNA: TGTGCCAGCACTAAGGGAGGGCCCACCGGGGAGCTGTTTTTT.

There are a few counts of this clone. The sample holds other DNA sequences that translate to the same CDR3. The chain couples TRBV5-1 to TRBJ2-1; 7 bases agree with TRBD2. The CDR3 is made up of 15 amino acids. The germline CDR1 and CDR2 sequences are SGHRS and YFSETQ. The V segment lost 0 bases and the J segment 4 bases; nucleotides outside the gene matches: 4. CDR3: CASSLGLAEYNEQFF. As DNA, the CDR3 is TGCGCCAGCAGCTTGGGGCTAGCGGAATACAATGAGCAGTTCTTC.

The J gene is TRBJ2-7, the V gene TRBV5-1, with D possibly TRBD2 on 6 matching bases. The CDR3 length is 14 residues. The V gene's germline CDR1 is SGHRS and CDR2 YFSETQ. Trimming took 0 bases from V and 3 from J, leaving 10 bases between them. The DNA of the CDR3 is TGCGCCAGCAGCTTGGCGCGGGAAAGCTACGAGCAGTACTTC. It codes for CASSLARESYEQYF. The entire variable domain, with the rest obtained from reference TRBV5-1 and TRBJ2-7, is as follows: KAGVTQTPRYLIKTRGQQVTLSCSPISGHRSVSWYQQTPGQGLQFLFEYFSETQRNKGNFPGRFSGRQFSNSRSEMNVSTLELGDSALYLCASSLARESYEQYFGPGTRLTVT.

This clone was counted a single time. The chain carries TRBV10-3 and TRBJ2-2, with 7 bases lining up with TRBD1. CDR1 is ENHRY, CDR2 SYGVKD, per germline. The CDR3 has 15 residues. V was pared by 2 bases and J by 4 bases, with 4 bases of the junction left unmatched. CDR3 in DNA: TGTGCCATCAGTGAGGGACAGGCGAGCACCGGGGAGCTGTTTTTT. It specifies CAISEGQASTGELFF.

J is TRBJ2-5 and V is TRBV3-1 (or the pseudogene TRBV3-2); 11 bases align to TRBD2. Germline CDR1 is LGHDT and CDR2 is YNNKEL (reference sequence). The CDR3 length is 15 residues. The junction had 2 bases not matched to a gene; V was cut back by 1 base and J by 4 bases. The CDR3 reads CASSQGLAGIETQYF. The CDR3 bases are TGTGCCAGCAGCCAAGGACTAGCGGGAATAGAGACCCAGTACTTC.

The V call is TRBV9, the J call TRBJ1-4; 7 bases agree with TRBD1. Germline CDR1 SGDLS, CDR2 YYNGEE. Trimming cost V 4 bases and J 2 bases; bases outside gene matches: 8. The CDR3 length is 16 residues. The CDR3 DNA reads TGTGCCAGCAGCCCGGCCCCGACAGGGACTAATGAAAAACTGTTTTTT. Translating it yields CASSPAPTGTNEKLFF.

The chain has TRBV5-1 and TRBJ2-3; 10 nucleotides match TRBD1. V lost 0 bases, J lost 8 bases, and 6 bases stayed unmatched. Germline V gene lookup returns CDR1 SGHRS and CDR2 YFSETQ. CDR3 length: 15 amino acids. The CDR3 protein is CASSLEGQGYGTQYF. The CDR3, as DNA: TGCGCCAGCAGCTTGGAGGGACAGGGGTACGGTACGCAGTATTTT.

The chain uses TRBV27 and TRBJ1-6; 10 nucleotides line up with TRBD1. Germline V gene data show CDR1 as MNHEY and CDR2 as SMNVEV (reference sequence). V shed 4 bases and J 10 bases; nucleotides not matched to a gene: 1. This CDR3 comprises 13 residues. In DNA form, the CDR3 reads TGTGCCAGCAGTTGGGACAGGGGATCACCCCTCCACTTT. Amino acid sequence: CASSWDRGSPLHF.

This clone has only a few counts. The chain employs TRBV2 and TRBJ2-3; 8 bases map to TRBD2. CDR1 and CDR2 from the germline V gene are SNHLY and FYNNEI. V trimming: 2 bases; J trimming: 5 bases; junction bases outside the gene matches: 6. This CDR3 has 15 amino acids. CDR3 sequence reads: CASSEQAGGGDTQYF. DNA for the CDR3: TGTGCCAGCAGTGAACAGGCGGGGGGAGGAGATACGCAGTATTTT.

V gene TRBV7-6 combines with J gene TRBJ2-1, with D possibly being TRBD1 (5 bases). The germline gives CDR1 SGHVS, CDR2 FNYEAQ. V was shortened by 3 bases and J by 4 bases, with 13 bases between the two germline ends. This CDR3 is built from 15 residues. The CDR3 coding sequence is TGTGCCAGCAGCTTGGGGCAGGGTAATTACAATGAGCAGTTCTTC. Its translation: CASSLGQGNYNEQFF.

This chain uses TRBV2 with TRBJ1-3, with a tentative D call TRBD1 (6 bases). The V and J ends lost 6 bases and 3 bases respectively, with 18 bases between them. The CDR3 extends over 16 amino acids. The germline V gene encodes CDR1 SNHLY and CDR2 FYNNEI. For the CDR3, the DNA is TGTGCCAGCAGCCATCGAGTGGCCAGGGGTGGAAACACCATATATTTT. Translation gives CASSHRVARGGNTIYF.

The chain combines TRBV30 with TRBJ1-1; a weak D match, TRBD1 (6 bases). Per the germline V gene, CDR1 is GTSNPN and CDR2 is SVGIG (reference sequence). The CDR3 is made up of 14 amino acids. V dropped 5 bases and J dropped 0 bases, with 13 bases sitting between them. The CDR3 region is CAWSLGTLNTEAFF. CDR3 nucleotides: TGTGCCTGGTCCCTGGGGACACTGAACACTGAAGCTTTCTTT.

The chain uses TRBV20-1 and TRBJ2-3, with 9 bases aligning to TRBD2. J was trimmed by 10 bases and V by 3 bases; bases with no gene match: 11. The CDR3 is 14 residues long. Germline loops: CDR1 DFQATT, CDR2 SNEGSKA (reference sequence). As DNA, the CDR3 is TGCAGTGCTAGTTGGCGGGAGGGCAGTGATGCGCAGTATTTT. As protein: CSASWREGSDAQYF.

The chain recombines TRBV15 with TRBJ1-4; D call uncertain. The germline V and J ends were trimmed by 1 base and 8 bases, with 8 bases remaining between them. Germline V gives CDR1 LNHNV, CDR2 YYDKDF (reference sequence). CDR3 length: 13 amino acids. CDR3 amino acids: CATSRAVREKLFF. The CDR3 region has the DNA TGTGCCACCAGCAGAGCGGTAAGAGAAAAACTGTTTTTT.

V and J are TRBV2 and TRBJ2-2, with D maybe TRBD1 (5 bases). The CDR3 consists of 12 residues. The V end was cut by 6 bases, the J end by 5 bases, with 7 bases between. Germline CDR1 is SNHLY and CDR2 is FYNNEI. In nucleotides, the CDR3 is TGTGCCAGCAGGGACACGACCGGGGAGCTGTTTTTT. Translating it yields CASRDTTGELFF.

The CDR3 DNA is TGTGCCAGCTCACTACGGACAGGGAGGAATGAGCAGTTCTTC. Amino acids: CASSLRTGRNEQFF. The genes are TRBV18 and TRBJ2-1, with TRBD1 matching 8 bases. The CDR3 runs 14 residues. With V trimmed by 4 bases and J by 7 bases, 6 bases remained unmatched. Germline V gives CDR1 KGHSH, CDR2 LQKENI.

This chain links TRBV6-5 with TRBJ2-1, with D perhaps matching TRBD2 (6 bases). CDR3 length: 14 amino acids. Trimming pared 7 bases from V and 7 bases from J, leaving 17 bases between. Germline V gives CDR1 MNHEY, CDR2 SVGAGI. Written as DNA, the CDR3 is TGTGCCAGCACCGAAGGGAGGCTAACTAATGAGCAGTTCTTC. Amino acids: CASTEGRLTNEQFF.

This clone has a single count. This chain links TRBV11-3 with TRBJ2-4; tentatively, D is TRBD1 (7 bases). The germline CDR1 and CDR2 sequences are SGHNT and YENEEA. V gave up 3 bases and J gave up 5 bases, with 14 bases separating them. This CDR3 contains 15 residues. CDR3 in DNA: TGTGCCAGCAGCTTCGGGGGAGACAGGGAAAACATTCAGTACTTC. Translation: CASSFGGDRENIQYF.

V and J are TRBV5-4 and TRBJ2-1; the match to TRBD2 covers 9 bases. V shed 4 bases and J 8 bases; nucleotides not matched to a gene: 10. Germline CDR1 is SGHNT and CDR2 is YYREEE (reference sequence). There are 15 residues in the CDR3. The CDR3 coding sequence is TGTGCCAGCAGCCCGGGGGTAGCGGGAGTGGATGAGCAGTTCTTC. Amino acid sequence: CASSPGVAGVDEQFF. Drawing the rest from reference TRBV5-4 and TRBJ2-1, the complete variable domain is ETGVTQSPTHLIKTRGQQVTLRCSSQSGHNTVSWYQQALGQGPQFIFQYYREEENGRGNFPPRFSGLQFPNYSSELNVNALELDDSALYLCASSPGVAGVDEQFFGPGTRLTVL.

This chain connects TRBV7-8 to TRBJ2-2, with TRBD1 matching 7 bases. The ends lost 5 bases at V and 6 bases at J; junction bases unmatched: 6. The CDR3 sequence is 14 residues long. From germline, CDR1 is SGHVS and CDR2 FQNEAQ. The CDR3, as DNA: TGTGCCAGCAGCAGACAGGGTTTTTCCGGGGAGCTGTTTTTT. Translation: CASSRQGFSGELFF.

This clone has only a few counts. This chain joins TRBV5-4 and TRBJ1-6; D unclear. The ends were cut back, 4 bases at V and 4 bases at J, with 6 bases in the middle. This CDR3 region has 13 residues. The germline CDR1 and CDR2 sequences are SGHNT and YYREEE (reference sequence). The CDR3 sequence: CASSPEYNSPLHF. As DNA, the CDR3 is TGTGCCAGCAGCCCCGAGTATAATTCACCCCTCCACTTT.

The chain employs TRBV19 and TRBJ2-3, with TRBD2 matching over 7 bases. This CDR3 is 15 amino acids long. Trimming removed 3 bases from V and 6 bases from J; junction bases left unmatched: 9. Germline CDR1 is LNHDA and CDR2 is SQIVND (reference sequence). CDR3 bases: TGTGCCAGTAGTATGAATCGGGGGGTCAGGGATACGCAGTATTTT. Translation: CASSMNRGVRDTQYF.